Each of the 9 T cell receptor beta chains below was sequenced from the same sample in a study of regulatory T cells in long-lasting Graves disease. Time point given: persistent/refractory GD, antithyroid drugs over 5 years with positive TRAb. Making the TCR library involved RNA that had been extracted from PBMCs. TCR beta libraries were built with iRepertoire HTBI primers and Arm-PCR of CDR3 regions. TCRdb re-called the multiplex PCR reads through MiXCR, storing one row per CDR3 protein. The repertoire holds 500,000 to 800,000 distinct CDR3 sequences, with 25% to 30% as singletons. The source was peripheral blood mononuclear cells (PBMCs), collected when the disease was refractory, from a patient treated with antithyroid drugs. These receptors were obtained from a female donor with Graves disease.

The chain joins TRBV12-5 to TRBJ2-3; no clear D gene. With 2 bases removed from V and 2 bases from J, the gap between germline ends came to 2 bases. Germline CDR1 LGHNT, CDR2 FRNRAP. The CDR3 totals 12 residues. The CDR3 loop is CASGLNTDTQYF. CDR3 DNA sequence: TGTGCTAGTGGTTTGAACACAGATACGCAGTATTTT.

The sample holds many counts of this clonotype. The CDR3 here is CAWRTGRSYNSPLHF. CDR3 in DNA: TGTGCCTGGAGGACAGGGAGGTCCTATAATTCACCCCTCCACTTT. The rearrangement links TRBV30 to TRBJ1-6; the match to TRBD1 covers 7 bases. The CDR3 has 15 residues. With V trimmed by 3 bases and J by 1 base, 3 bases remained unmatched. Per germline, CDR1 GTSNPN and CDR2 SVGIG (reference sequence).

The chain joins TRBV27 to TRBJ2-3; TRBD1 might be the D (5 bases). Germline CDR1 is MNHEY and CDR2 is SMNVEV (reference sequence). The CDR3 runs 15 residues. Trimming left V 0 bases short and J 1 base short, with 8 bases between. The CDR3 region is CASSLSGLRTDTQYF. The CDR3 DNA reads as TGTGCCAGCAGTTTATCGGGGCTCCGCACAGATACGCAGTATTTT.

The chain has TRBV12-3 or TRBV12-4 and TRBJ1-5, with a weak D call TRBD1 (5 bases). Trimming pared 7 bases from V and 2 bases from J, leaving 12 bases between. CDR3 size: 14 residues. The CDR3 protein is CASNPGGGNQPQHF. CDR3 DNA sequence: TGTGCCAGCAACCCTGGGGGGGGCAATCAGCCCCAGCATTTT.

This clonotype came up a few times. The chain links TRBV30 to TRBJ2-5; TRBD1 or TRBD2 may be the D gene (6 bases each). Trimming removed 7 bases from V and 5 bases from J, with 14 bases in between. There are 12 residues in the CDR3. The germline V gene encodes CDR1 GTSNPN and CDR2 SVGIG (reference sequence). In DNA, the CDR3 is TGTGCCTACACGACGGGGGCGGAGACCCAGTACTTC. It is translated as CAYTTGAETQYF.

A few counts support this clonotype. The chain employs TRBV11-2 and TRBJ2-2, with 7 bases fitting TRBD2. CDR3 length: 13 residues. Germline CDR1 and CDR2: SGHAT and FQNNGV. This chain's CDR3 is CVIRDYNTGELFF. The CDR3 DNA follows: TGTGTAATTCGGGACTATAACACCGGGGAGCTGTTTTTT.

This chain links TRBV7-3 with TRBJ2-5; D possibly matches TRBD1 or TRBD2 (6 bases each). CDR1 and CDR2 (germline): SGHTA, FQGTGA. The V end was cut by 1 base, the J end by 5 bases, with 14 bases between. The CDR3 has 15 amino acids. CDR3 in DNA: TGTGCCAGCAGCTTAATGGGGGGCGGTCAGGAGACCCAGTACTTC. This codes for CASSLMGGGQETQYF.

This sequence joins TRBV5-1 and TRBJ1-4, with a tentative D call TRBD1 (5 bases). The CDR3 has 15 residues. The germline gives CDR1 SGHRS, CDR2 YFSETQ. V dropped 1 base and J dropped 2 bases, with 9 bases sitting between them. CDR3 residues: CASSLWAGTNEKLFF. The CDR3, as DNA: TGCGCCAGCAGCTTGTGGGCAGGGACTAATGAAAAACTGTTTTTT.

This chain joins TRBV6-1 and TRBJ2-7; TRBD2 matches 8 bases. J was trimmed by 4 bases and V by 6 bases; bases with no gene match: 5. The CDR3 has 13 residues. CDR1 and CDR2 (germline): MNHNS, SASEGT. As DNA, the CDR3 is TGTGCCAGCAGCAGACTAGCGTGGTACGAGCAGTACTTC. This gives the protein CASSRLAWYEQYF.